This TCR beta chain appears in the sequencing data of a study of shared clonotypes between healthy human individuals. Study-level information: CD4 naive and memory got three plates each, CD8 naive two, CD8 memory one. Study observations and caveats: Only a few donors were included, so the genetic and exposure-history diversity represented was limited.

The donors were adults (healthy and HIV-negative) with no recent acute infections or vaccinations. Measured with immunoSEQ multiplex PCR; TCRdb has only the in-frame clones, and not every one. Of 740,000 or so clones listed, around 73% are singletons. The CDR3 is 16 amino acids. V lost 4 bases and J lost 0; bases outside the gene matches: 9. From germline, CDR1 is SGHRS and CDR2 YFSETQ. To note about this clone: No antigen is known for it.

The chain carries TRBV5-1 and TRBJ2-5; 7 bases agree with TRBD2. The specimen sequenced was memory CD4+ T cells sorted from blood. Indicated subset: CD45RA-negative fraction. The TCR comes from a woman aged 25 to 45 in good health. In DNA, the CDR3 is TGCGCCAGCAGCCCCAGCGGGACCCAGTACCAAGAGACCCAGTACTTC. Its translation: CASSPSGTQYQETQYF.